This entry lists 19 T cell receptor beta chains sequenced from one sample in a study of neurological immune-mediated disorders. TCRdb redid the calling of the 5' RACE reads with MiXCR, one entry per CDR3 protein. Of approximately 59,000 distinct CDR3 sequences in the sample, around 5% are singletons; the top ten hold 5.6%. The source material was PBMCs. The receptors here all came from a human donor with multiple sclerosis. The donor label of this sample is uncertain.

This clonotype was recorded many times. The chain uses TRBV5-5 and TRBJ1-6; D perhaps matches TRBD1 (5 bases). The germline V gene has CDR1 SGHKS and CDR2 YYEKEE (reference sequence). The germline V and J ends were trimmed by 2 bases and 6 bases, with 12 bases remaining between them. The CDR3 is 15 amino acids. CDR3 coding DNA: TGTGCCAGCAGCTTAGCGGGACTGAGTAATTCACCCCTCCACTTT. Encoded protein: CASSLAGLSNSPLHF.

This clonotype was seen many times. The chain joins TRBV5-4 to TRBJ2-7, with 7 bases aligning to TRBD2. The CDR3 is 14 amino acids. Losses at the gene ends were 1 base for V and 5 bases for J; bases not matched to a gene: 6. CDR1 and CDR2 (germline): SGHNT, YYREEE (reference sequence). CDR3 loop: CASSLRTRSHEQYF. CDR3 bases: TGTGCCAGCAGCTTGAGGACTAGGAGCCACGAGCAGTACTTC.

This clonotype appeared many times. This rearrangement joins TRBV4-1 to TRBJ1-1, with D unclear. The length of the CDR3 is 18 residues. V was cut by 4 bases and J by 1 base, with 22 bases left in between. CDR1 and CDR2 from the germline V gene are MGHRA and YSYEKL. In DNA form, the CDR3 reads TGCGCCAGCAGCCCCGGTATCCTAACAAGATTAAAGAACACTGAAGCTTTCTTT. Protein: CASSPGILTRLKNTEAFF.

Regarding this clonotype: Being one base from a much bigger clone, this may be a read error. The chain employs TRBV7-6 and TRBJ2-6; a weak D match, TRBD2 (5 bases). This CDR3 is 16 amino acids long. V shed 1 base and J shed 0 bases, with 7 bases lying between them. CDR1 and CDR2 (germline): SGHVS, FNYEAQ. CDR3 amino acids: CASSLGGCSGANVLTF. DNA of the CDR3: TGTGCCAGCAGCTTAGGCGGGTGCTCTGGGGCCAACGTCCTGACTTTC.

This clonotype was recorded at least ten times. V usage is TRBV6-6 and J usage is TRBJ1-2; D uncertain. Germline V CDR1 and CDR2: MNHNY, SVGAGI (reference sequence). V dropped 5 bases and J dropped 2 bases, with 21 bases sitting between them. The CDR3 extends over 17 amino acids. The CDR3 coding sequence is TGTGCCAGCAGTACAATCCCCCCTAAGGGCCCGAACTATGGCTACACCTTC. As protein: CASSTIPPKGPNYGYTF.

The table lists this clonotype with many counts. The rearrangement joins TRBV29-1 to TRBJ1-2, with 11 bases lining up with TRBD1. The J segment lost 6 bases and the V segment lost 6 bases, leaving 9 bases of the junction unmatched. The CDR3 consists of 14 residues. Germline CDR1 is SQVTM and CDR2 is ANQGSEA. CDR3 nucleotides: TGCAGCGTGCCCGGACAGGGGGCGCGGGATGGCTACACCTTC. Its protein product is CSVPGQGARDGYTF.

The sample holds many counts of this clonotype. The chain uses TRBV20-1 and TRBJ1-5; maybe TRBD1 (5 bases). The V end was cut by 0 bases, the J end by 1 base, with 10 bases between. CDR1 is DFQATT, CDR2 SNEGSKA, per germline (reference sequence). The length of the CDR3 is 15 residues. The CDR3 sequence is CSARDPGGSNQPQHF. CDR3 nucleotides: TGCAGTGCTAGAGACCCCGGGGGAAGCAATCAGCCCCAGCATTTT.

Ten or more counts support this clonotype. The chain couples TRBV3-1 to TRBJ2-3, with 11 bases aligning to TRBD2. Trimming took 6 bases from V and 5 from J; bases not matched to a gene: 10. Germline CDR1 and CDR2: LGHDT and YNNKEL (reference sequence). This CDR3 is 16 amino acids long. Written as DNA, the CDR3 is TGTGCCAGCAGTCCTATAGCGGGGGGGCCAGTAGATACGCAGTATTTT. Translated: CASSPIAGGPVDTQYF.

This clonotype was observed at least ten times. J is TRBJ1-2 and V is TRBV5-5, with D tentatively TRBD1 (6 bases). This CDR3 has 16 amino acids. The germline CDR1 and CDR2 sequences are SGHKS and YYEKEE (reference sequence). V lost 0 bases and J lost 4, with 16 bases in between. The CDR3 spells CASSLVGGQVVYGYTF. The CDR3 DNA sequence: TGTGCCAGCAGCTTGGTGGGGGGCCAAGTCGTCTATGGCTACACCTTC. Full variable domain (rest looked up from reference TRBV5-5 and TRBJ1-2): DAGVTQSPTHLIKTRGQQVTLRCSPISGHKSVSWYQQVLGQGPQFIFQYYEKEERGRGNFPDRFSARQFPNYSSELNVNALLLGDSALYLCASSLVGGQVVYGYTFGSGTRLTVV.

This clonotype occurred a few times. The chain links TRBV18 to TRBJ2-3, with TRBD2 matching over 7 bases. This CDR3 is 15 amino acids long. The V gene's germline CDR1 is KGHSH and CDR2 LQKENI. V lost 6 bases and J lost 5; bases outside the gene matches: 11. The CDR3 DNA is TGTGCCAGCTCTGACCCGGGGGAGGGTAGAGATACGCAGTATTTT. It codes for CASSDPGEGRDTQYF.

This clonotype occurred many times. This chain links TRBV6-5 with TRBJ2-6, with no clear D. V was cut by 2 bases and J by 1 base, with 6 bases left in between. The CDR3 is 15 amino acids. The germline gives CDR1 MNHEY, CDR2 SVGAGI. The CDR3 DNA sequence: TGTGCCAGCAGTTACACGGGTTCTGGGGCCAACGTCCTGACTTTC. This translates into CASSYTGSGANVLTF.

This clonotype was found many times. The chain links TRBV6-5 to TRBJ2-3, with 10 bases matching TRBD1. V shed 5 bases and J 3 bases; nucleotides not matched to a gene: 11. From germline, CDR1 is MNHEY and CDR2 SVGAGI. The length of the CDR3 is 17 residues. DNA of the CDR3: TGTGCCAGCAGTGAAGAGGCGTGGGGACAGGGGACAGATACGCAGTATTTT. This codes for CASSEEAWGQGTDTQYF.

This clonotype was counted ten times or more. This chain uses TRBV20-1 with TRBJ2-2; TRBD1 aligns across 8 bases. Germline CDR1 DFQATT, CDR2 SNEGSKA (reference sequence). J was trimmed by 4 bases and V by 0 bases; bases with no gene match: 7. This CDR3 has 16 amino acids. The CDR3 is CSARDRLQGVTGELFF. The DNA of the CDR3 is TGCAGTGCTAGAGATCGATTACAGGGGGTCACCGGGGAGCTGTTTTTT.

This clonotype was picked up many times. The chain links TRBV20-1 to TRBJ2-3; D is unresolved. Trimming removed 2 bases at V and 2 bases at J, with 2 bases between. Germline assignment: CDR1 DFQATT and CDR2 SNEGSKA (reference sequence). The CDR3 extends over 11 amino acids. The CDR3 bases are TGCAGTGCTAGACCCACAGATACGCAGTATTTT. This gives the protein CSARPTDTQYF.

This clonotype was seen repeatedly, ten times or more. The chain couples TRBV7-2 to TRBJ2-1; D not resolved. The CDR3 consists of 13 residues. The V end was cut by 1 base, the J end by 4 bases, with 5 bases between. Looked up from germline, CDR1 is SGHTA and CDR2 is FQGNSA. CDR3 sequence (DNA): TGTGCCAGCAGCTTAGGGAGATACAATGAGCAGTTCTTC. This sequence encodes CASSLGRYNEQFF.

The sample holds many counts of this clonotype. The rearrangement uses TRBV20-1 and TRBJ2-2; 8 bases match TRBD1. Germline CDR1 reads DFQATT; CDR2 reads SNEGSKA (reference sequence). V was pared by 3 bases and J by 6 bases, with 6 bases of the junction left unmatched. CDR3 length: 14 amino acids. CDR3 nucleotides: TGCAGTGCTAGGAAACAGGGGGATGCCGGGGAGCTGTTTTTT. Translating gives CSARKQGDAGELFF.

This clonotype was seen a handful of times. DNA of the CDR3: TGTGCCAGCAGCCAAGATCACTATGGCTACACCTTC. Protein: CASSQDHYGYTF. The chain is built from TRBV3-1 and TRBJ1-2, with D unresolved. Trimming removed 0 bases from V and 3 bases from J, with 2 bases in between. Germline V CDR1 and CDR2: LGHDT, YNNKEL (reference sequence). CDR3 length equals 12 residues.

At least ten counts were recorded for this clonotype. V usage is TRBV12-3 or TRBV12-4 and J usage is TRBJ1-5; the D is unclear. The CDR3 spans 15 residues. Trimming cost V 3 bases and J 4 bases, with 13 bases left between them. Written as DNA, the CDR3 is TGTGCCAGCAGTTTGGTGCCTTCCACTAATCAGCCCCAGCATTTT. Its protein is CASSLVPSTNQPQHF.

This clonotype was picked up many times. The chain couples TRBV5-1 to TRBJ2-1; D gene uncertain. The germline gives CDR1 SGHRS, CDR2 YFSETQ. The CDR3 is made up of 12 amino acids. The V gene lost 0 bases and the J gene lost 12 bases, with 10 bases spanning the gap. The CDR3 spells CASSLVGFRQFF. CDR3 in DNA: TGCGCCAGCAGCTTGGTTGGGTTCCGGCAGTTCTTC.